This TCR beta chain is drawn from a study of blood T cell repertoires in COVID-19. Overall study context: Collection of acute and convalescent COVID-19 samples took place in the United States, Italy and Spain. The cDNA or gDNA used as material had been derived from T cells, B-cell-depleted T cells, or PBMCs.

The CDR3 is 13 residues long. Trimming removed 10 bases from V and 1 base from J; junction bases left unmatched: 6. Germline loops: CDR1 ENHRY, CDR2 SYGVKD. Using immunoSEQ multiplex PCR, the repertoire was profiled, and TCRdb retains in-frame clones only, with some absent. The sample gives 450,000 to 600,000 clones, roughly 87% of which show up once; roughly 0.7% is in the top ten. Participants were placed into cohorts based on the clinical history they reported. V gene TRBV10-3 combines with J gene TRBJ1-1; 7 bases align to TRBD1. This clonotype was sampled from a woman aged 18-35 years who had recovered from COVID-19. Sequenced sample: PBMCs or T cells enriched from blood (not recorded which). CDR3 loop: CATSGQPNTEAFF. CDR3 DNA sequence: TGTGCCACTTCGGGACAGCCGAACACTGAAGCTTTCTTT.